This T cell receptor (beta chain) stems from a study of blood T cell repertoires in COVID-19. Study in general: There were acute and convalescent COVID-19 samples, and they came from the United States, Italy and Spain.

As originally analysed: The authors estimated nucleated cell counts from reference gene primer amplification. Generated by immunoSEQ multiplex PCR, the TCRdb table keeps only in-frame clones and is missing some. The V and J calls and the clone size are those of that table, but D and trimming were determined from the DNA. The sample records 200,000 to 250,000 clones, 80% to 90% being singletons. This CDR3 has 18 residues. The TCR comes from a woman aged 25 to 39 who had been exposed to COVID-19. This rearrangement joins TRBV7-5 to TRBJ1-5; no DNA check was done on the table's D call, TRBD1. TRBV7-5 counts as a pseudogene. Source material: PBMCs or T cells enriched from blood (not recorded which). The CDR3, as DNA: TGTGTCAGAAGCTTAACTCACACCGACAGGGCGTACAATCAGCCCCAGCATTTT. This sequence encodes CVRSLTHTDRAYNQPQHF.